This is a list of T cell receptor beta chains from one sample in a study of control samples from healthy donors and cancer patients. Generated by immunoSEQ multiplex PCR, the TCRdb table keeps only in-frame clones and is missing some. The data contain around 90,000 clones, about 82% of them singletons. Sample: blood. The receptor source for this set is a man aged 25 to 40 in good health. Each CDR3 is given with its conserved first and last residue. A D gene is named only where the DNA matches it firmly. Only part of the rows carry a size: once, few, many, or a class if the clone is expanded.

D gene | clone size | J gene | V gene | CDR3 protein | CDR3 DNA
NA | NA | TRBJ2-2 | TRBV28 | CASSMHAGLINTGELFF | TGTGCCAGCAGTATGCACGCGGGCCTAATCAACACCGGGGAGCTGTTTTTT
NA | NA | TRBJ1-3 | TRBV9 | CASSALGETSGNTIYF | TGTGCCAGCAGCGCGCTGGGGGAAACCTCTGGAAACACCATATATTTT
NA | NA | TRBJ2-5 | TRBV12-5 | CASARPVGVETQYF | TGTGCTAGTGCTAGGCCAGTGGGGGTCGAGACCCAGTACTTC
NA | NA | TRBJ1-2 | TRBV20-1 | CSAGETSYTF | TGCAGTGCTGGGGAAACCTCCTACACCTTC
TRBD2 | NA | TRBJ2-1 | TRBV5-4 | CASSLTSGGANEQFF | TGTGCCAGCAGCTTGACTAGCGGGGGGGCGAATGAGCAGTTCTTC
NA | NA | TRBJ2-7 | TRBV19 | CASSIRGAGSYEQYF | TGTGCCAGTAGTATAAGGGGGGCAGGATCCTACGAGCAGTACTTC
NA | once | TRBJ1-1 | TRBV10-2 | CASSESRAVEAFF | TGCGCCAGCAGTGAGTCAAGGGCGGTTGAAGCTTTCTTT
NA | NA | TRBJ1-5 | TRBV7-9 | CASSLGPILEGNQPQHF | TGTGCCAGCAGCTTAGGGCCGATTCTTGAGGGCAATCAGCCCCAGCATTTT
TRBD1 | NA | TRBJ2-7 | TRBV7-6 | CASSATGDYEQYF | TGTGCCAGCAGCGCGACAGGGGACTACGAGCAGTACTTC
NA | NA | TRBJ1-1 | TRBV10-2 | CASDMGGLRTEAFF | TGCGCCAGCGACATGGGGGGGCTAAGGACTGAAGCTTTCTTT
NA | NA | TRBJ1-5 | TRBV2 | CASSESITDYSNQPQHF | TGTGCCAGCAGTGAAAGTATTACCGACTATAGCAATCAGCCCCAGCATTTT
NA | NA | TRBJ1-3 | TRBV18 | CASSPQGIPGNTIYF | TGTGCCAGCTCACCACAGGGCATCCCTGGAAACACCATATATTTT
NA | NA | TRBJ1-2 | TRBV2 | CASSEEGGSHYGYTF | TGTGCCAGCAGTGAAGAAGGGGGAAGTCACTATGGCTACACCTTC
NA | NA | TRBJ1-6 | TRBV2 | CASNTDYNSPLHF | TGTGCCAGCAATACCGATTATAATTCACCCCTCCACTTT
TRBD2 | few | TRBJ2-1 | TRBV5-1 | CASSHGASGGRNEQFF | TGCGCCAGCAGCCACGGGGCTAGCGGGGGAAGGAATGAGCAGTTCTTC
NA | NA | TRBJ2-5 | TRBV5-1 | CASSFGSGGTGETQYF | TGCGCCAGCAGCTTTGGGAGCGGGGGGACAGGGGAGACCCAGTACTTC
TRBD1 | NA | TRBJ1-1 | TRBV19 | CASSIDRGGTEAFF | TGTGCCAGTAGTATAGACAGGGGGGGCACTGAAGCTTTCTTT
NA | NA | TRBJ1-3 | TRBV19 | CASSAVGPGNTIYF | TGTGCCAGTAGTGCTGTTGGGCCCGGAAACACCATATATTTT
NA | NA | TRBJ2-2 | TRBV4-2 | CASSGRGGIDGELFF | TGTGCCAGCAGTGGCAGGGGGGGCATAGACGGGGAGCTGTTTTTT
NA | NA | TRBJ1-6 | TRBV10-3 | CAIRGEASPLHF | TGTGCCATCAGGGGTGAGGCTTCACCCCTCCACTTT
NA | NA | TRBJ1-3 | TRBV9 | CASSGRTDSGNTIYF | TGTGCCAGCAGCGGACGAACAGACTCTGGAAACACCATATATTTT
TRBD2 | NA | TRBJ2-6 | TRBV19 | CASSMGGSGSGANVLTF | TGTGCCAGTAGTATGGGAGGGTCAGGATCTGGGGCCAACGTCCTGACTTTC
TRBD2 | NA | TRBJ2-5 | TRBV5-1 | CASRWAGGGETQYF | TGCGCCAGCAGATGGGCGGGGGGAGGAGAGACCCAGTACTTC
NA | NA | TRBJ1-2 | TRBV6-5 | CASSFAGWGGYTF | TGTGCCAGCAGCTTTGCGGGGTGGGGTGGCTACACCTTC
NA | NA | TRBJ1-3 | TRBV30 | CAWRNRDRGNTIYF | TGTGCCTGGAGGAACCGGGACCGTGGAAACACCATATATTTT
NA | few | TRBJ1-6 | TRBV6-2/TRBV6-3 | CASSQGSYNSPLHF | TGTGCCAGCAGTCAAGGTTCCTATAATTCACCCCTCCACTTT
NA | NA | TRBJ2-6 | TRBV4-2 | CASSQEGAFSGANVLTF | TGTGCCAGCAGCCAAGAGGGGGCCTTCTCTGGGGCCAACGTCCTGACTTTC
NA | NA | TRBJ1-2 | TRBV2 | CASCEWDGYTF | TGTGCCAGCTGTGAGTGGGATGGCTACACCTTC
NA | once | TRBJ1-6 | TRBV27 | CASTPVGSLNSPLHF | TGTGCCAGCACCCCGGTAGGGTCTTTGAATTCACCCCTCCACTTT
NA | NA | TRBJ2-7 | TRBV11-3 | CASSLDGNEQYF | TGTGCCAGCAGCTTAGACGGAAACGAGCAGTACTTC
NA | NA | TRBJ1-4 | TRBV2 | CASRDFVGLKLFF | TGTGCCAGCAGGGACTTCGTGGGTTTAAAACTGTTTTTT
TRBD2 | NA | TRBJ2-1 | TRBV7-3 | CASSLASLAGGLSEQFF | TGTGCCAGCAGCTTAGCCTCACTAGCGGGGGGGCTAAGTGAGCAGTTCTTC
NA | NA | TRBJ2-2 | TRBV19 | CASSPGFYTGELFF | TGTGCCAGTAGTCCGGGTTTCTACACCGGGGAGCTGTTTTTT
NA | NA | TRBJ2-3 | TRBV19 | CASSQDGGTDTQYF | TGTGCCAGTAGTCAGGACGGTGGTACAGATACGCAGTATTTT
NA | NA | TRBJ2-3 | TRBV6-5 | CASLTGSNGPDTQYF | TGTGCCAGCCTGACCGGGTCGAACGGCCCAGATACGCAGTATTTT
NA | NA | TRBJ2-7 | TRBV2 | CASSGGLENYEQYF | TGTGCCAGCAGCGGGGGACTCGAAAACTACGAGCAATACTTC
TRBD1 | once | TRBJ1-2 | TRBV5-1 | CASSLATGTGGYGYTF | TGCGCCAGCAGCTTGGCCACCGGGACAGGGGGCTATGGCTACACCTTC
NA | NA | TRBJ2-3 | TRBV4-2 | CASSQRTPDTDTQYF | TGTGCCAGCAGCCAAAGGACGCCGGACACAGATACGCAGTATTTT
TRBD2 | NA | TRBJ2-7 | TRBV24-1 | CATSERHLAASSYEQYF | TGTGCCACCAGTGAGCGACACCTAGCGGCGAGCTCCTACGAGCAGTACTTC
TRBD1 | NA | TRBJ2-1 | TRBV24-1 | CAGRDRGPREQFF | TGTGCCGGCCGGGACAGGGGGCCCAGGGAGCAGTTCTTC
TRBD1 | NA | TRBJ2-7 | TRBV24-1 | CATSDRDRGSRFEQYF | TGTGCCACCAGTGATCGGGACAGGGGTTCTAGGTTCGAGCAGTACTTC
TRBD2 | once | TRBJ2-1 | TRBV3-1/TRBV3-2 | CASRGTSAQEQFF | TGTGCCAGCAGGGGGACTAGCGCCCAGGAGCAGTTCTTC
NA | few | TRBJ1-1 | TRBV7-9 | CASSWKNTEAFF | TGTGCCAGCAGCTGGAAGAACACTGAAGCTTTCTTT
NA | once | TRBJ1-2 | TRBV19 | CASSINGAGSGNGYTF | TGTGCCAGTAGTATAAATGGCGCCGGCAGCGGCAATGGCTACACCTTC
TRBD1 | NA | TRBJ2-7 | TRBV6-6 | CASIGTASSYEQYF | TGTGCCAGTATAGGGACAGCTAGCTCCTACGAGCAGTACTTC
NA | NA | TRBJ1-1 | TRBV18 | CASSHGQNTEAFF | TGTGCCAGCTCACACGGACAGAACACTGAAGCTTTCTTT